This TCR beta chain was identified during a study of human T cells and chemical hapten exposure. In this sample, this clonotype turned up a few times. Germline V gene data show CDR1 as DFQATT and CDR2 as SNEGSKA (reference sequence). The CDR3 runs to 13 residues. Trimming cost V 3 bases and J 0 bases, with 8 bases left between them. Unfractionated whole blood was the source from which total RNA was extracted. One entry per CDR3 protein, called by TCRdb with MiXCR from the 5' RACE reads. The sample lists under 100,000 distinct CDR3 sequences; around 15% were seen once. This receptor was identified in a female donor in good health. The chain combines TRBV20-1 with TRBJ1-1; D may be TRBD1 (6 bases). Written as DNA, the CDR3 is TGCAGTGCTAGCAGGGGATTGAACACTGAAGCTTTCTTT. Its translation is CSASRGLNTEAFF.